This T cell receptor beta chain was recovered during a study of cytotoxic CD8 clonotypes in ibrutinib-treated CLL. Study-wide findings and caveats: Public clonotypes occurred uncommonly; on treatment, they contracted or remained stable. Baseline clonality, higher than in age-matched healthy donors, tracked circulating CD8+ T-cell counts.

Trimming shortened V by 0 bases and J by 8 bases, and 13 bases separated the two germline ends. Germline V gene sequence: CDR1 MGHRA, CDR2 YSYEKL. CDR3 length: 14 amino acids. Assay: immunoSEQ multiplex PCR; the TCRdb copy retains only in-frame clones and omits some. Here the sample spans 70,000 to 85,000 clones, around 82% being singletons. As to this clone: Its antigen is undetermined.

The rearrangement links TRBV4-1 to TRBJ1-2; tentative D call: TRBD1 (6 bases). The receptor was isolated from a human donor with chronic lymphocytic leukemia. The starting material was PBMCs, obtained at disease progression, from a patient treated with ibrutinib. The CDR3 sequence is CASSQETGQRGYTF. CDR3 DNA: TGCGCCAGCAGCCAAGAGACAGGACAAAGGGGCTACACCTTC.